The T cell receptor (beta chain) under discussion was sequenced for a study of cytomegalovirus exposure and HLA in healthy donors. Overall study findings and caveats: Several top significant clusters appeared, in a later analysis, to be linked to common viral pathogens.

For this clone: Its antigen is unknown.

The CDR3 consists of 15 residues. With 4 bases clipped from V and 5 bases from J, the junction kept 5 bases outside the gene matches. The V gene's germline CDR1 is LGHNA and CDR2 YSLEER. The study ran its PCR with 60 Vbeta and 13 Jbeta primers. TCRdb's copy holds only in-frame clones and misses some; the assay was immunoSEQ multiplex PCR. The sample records approximately 120,000 clones, approximately 78% being singletons. The chain carries TRBV4-3 and TRBJ2-1; 10 bases align to TRBD2. The receptor was isolated from a woman in her twenties or thirties in good health and CMV-seronegative. Sequenced material: PBMCs. The CDR3 region has the DNA TGCGCCAGCAGCCCCGGACTAGCGGAGCACAATGAGCAGTTCTTC. Protein sequence: CASSPGLAEHNEQFF.